This T cell receptor beta chain was sequenced during a study of shared clonotypes between healthy human individuals. CDR3 length: 16 residues. V dropped 1 base and J dropped 1 base, with 15 bases sitting between them. Germline CDR1 is GTSNPN and CDR2 is SVGIG (reference sequence). Donors were Caucasian adults residing in Nashville, Tennessee, USA. Study observations and caveats: The study drew on few donors, limiting represented genetic and exposure-history diversity.

About this clone itself: The antigen remains undetermined.

Per sorted-subset replicate PCR, input was about 180 ng DNA, representing roughly 28,000 T cell genomes. Profiling relied on immunoSEQ multiplex PCR, and the TCRdb table lists in-frame clones only, not all of them. Of some 790,000 clones in the sample, approximately 72% were seen once. The chain links TRBV30 to TRBJ2-3; D could derive from TRBD1 or TRBD2 (5 bases each). Source material: memory CD4+ T cells sorted from blood. Subset described: CD45RA-negative fraction. The origin of this receptor is a woman in her 30s in good health. CDR3 nucleotide sequence: TGTGCCTGGAGTGCCTTGGGACGCCTTGGCACAGATACGCAGTATTTT. Its protein is CAWSALGRLGTDTQYF.